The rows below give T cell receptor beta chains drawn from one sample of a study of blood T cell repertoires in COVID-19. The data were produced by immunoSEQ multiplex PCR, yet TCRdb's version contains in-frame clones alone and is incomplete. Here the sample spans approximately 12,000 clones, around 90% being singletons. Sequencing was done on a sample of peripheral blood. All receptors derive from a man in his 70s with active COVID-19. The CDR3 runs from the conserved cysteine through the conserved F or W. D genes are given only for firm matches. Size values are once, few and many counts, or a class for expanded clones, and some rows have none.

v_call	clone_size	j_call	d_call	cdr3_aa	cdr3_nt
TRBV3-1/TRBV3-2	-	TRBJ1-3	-	CASTQTAGNTIYF	TGTGCCAGCACCCAGACAGCCGGAAACACCATATATTTT
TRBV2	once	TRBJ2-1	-	CASSDVGGAYNEQFF	TGTGCCAGCAGTGATGTAGGGGGAGCCTACAATGAGCAGTTCTTC
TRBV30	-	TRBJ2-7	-	CAWSGGGPSYEQYF	TGTGCCTGGAGTGGAGGGGGACCGTCCTACGAGCAGTACTTC
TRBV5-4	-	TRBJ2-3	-	CASSLDRSTDTQYF	TGTGCCAGCAGCTTGGACAGGAGCACAGATACGCAGTATTTT
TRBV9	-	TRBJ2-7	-	CASSVVGGVDEQYF	TGTGCCAGCAGCGTAGTAGGGGGGGTTGACGAGCAGTACTTC
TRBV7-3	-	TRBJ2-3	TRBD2	CASSTLPGLAGGDTQYF	TGTGCCAGCAGCACGCTACCGGGACTAGCGGGGGGAGATACGCAGTATTTT
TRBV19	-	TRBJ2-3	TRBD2	CATRTSGRVGDTQYF	TGTGCCACTCGGACTAGCGGGAGAGTTGGGGATACGCAGTATTTT
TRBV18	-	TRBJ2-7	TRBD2	CASSPPARLAAYEQYF	TGTGCCAGCTCACCACCGGCTAGACTAGCGGCCTACGAGCAGTACTTC
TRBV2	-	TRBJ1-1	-	CASNPTDWNTEAFF	TGTGCCAGCAATCCCACAGATTGGAACACTGAAGCTTTCTTT
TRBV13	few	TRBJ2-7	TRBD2	CASIRAGGRNEQYF	TGTGCCAGTATAAGAGCGGGGGGGCGTAACGAGCAGTACTTC
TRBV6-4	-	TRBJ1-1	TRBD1	CASSDSSRGRIEAFF	TGTGCCAGCAGTGACTCAAGTAGGGGGCGGATTGAAGCTTTCTTT
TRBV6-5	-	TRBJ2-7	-	CASSYSSSYEQYF	TGTGCCAGCAGTTACAGTAGCTCCTACGAGCAGTACTTC
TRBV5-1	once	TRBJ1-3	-	CASSLTGFSGNTIYF	TGCGCCAGCAGCTTGACAGGCTTCTCTGGAAACACCATATATTTT
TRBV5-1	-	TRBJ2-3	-	CASSAGASTDTQYF	TGCGCCAGCAGTGCGGGGGCGAGCACAGATACGCAGTATTTT
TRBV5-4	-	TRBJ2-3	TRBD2	CASSSPLAATDTQYF	TGTGCCAGCAGCTCCCCACTAGCGGCCACAGATACGCAGTATTTT
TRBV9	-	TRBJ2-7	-	CASGPQDTAYEQYF	TGTGCCAGTGGACCCCAGGACACCGCCTACGAGCAGTACTTC
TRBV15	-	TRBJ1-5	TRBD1	CATSRTIGQGDQPQHF	TGTGCCACCAGCAGGACCATAGGACAGGGCGATCAGCCCCAGCATTTT
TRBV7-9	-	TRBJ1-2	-	CASSTRTVYGYTF	TGTGCCAGCAGCACCCGGACAGTCTATGGCTACACCTTC
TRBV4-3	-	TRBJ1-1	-	CASSLLWGGDTEAFF	TGCGCCAGCAGCCTCCTTTGGGGGGGAGACACTGAAGCTTTCTTT
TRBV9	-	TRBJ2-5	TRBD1	CASSVRGQGETQYF	TGTGCCAGCAGCGTAAGGGGGCAGGGCGAGACCCAGTACTTC
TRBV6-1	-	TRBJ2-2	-	CASSELRTGELFF	TGTGCCAGCAGTGAACTCCGTACCGGGGAGCTGTTTTTT
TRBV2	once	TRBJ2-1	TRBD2	CASKYPSGPGEQFF	TGTGCCAGCAAATATCCTAGCGGTCCCGGTGAGCAGTTCTTC
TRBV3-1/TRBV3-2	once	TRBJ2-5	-	CASSRTGTTQETQYF	TGTGCCAGCAGCCGCACCGGGACAACCCAAGAGACCCAGTACTTC
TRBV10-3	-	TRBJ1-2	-	CAILAGYRGYGYTF	TGTGCCATCCTTGCCGGTTATCGAGGCTATGGCTACACCTTC
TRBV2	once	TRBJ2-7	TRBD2	CASRGLAGAQQYF	TGTGCCAGCAGGGGACTAGCGGGAGCTCAGCAGTACTTC
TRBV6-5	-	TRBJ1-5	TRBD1	CASSYNGDRIQPQHF	TGTGCCAGCAGTTACAACGGGGACAGAATTCAGCCCCAGCATTTT
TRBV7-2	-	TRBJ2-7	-	CASSSPQRVRDEQYF	TGTGCCAGCAGTTCTCCCCAACGGGTTCGGGACGAGCAGTACTTC
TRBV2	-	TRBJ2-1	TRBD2	CASRMAGGPGYNEQFF	TGTGCCAGCAGGATGGCGGGAGGGCCGGGGTACAATGAGCAGTTCTTC
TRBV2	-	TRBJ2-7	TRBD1	CASSGGTAPYEQYF	TGTGCCAGCAGTGGGGGGACAGCTCCCTACGAGCAGTACTTC
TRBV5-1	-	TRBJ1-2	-	CASSLGPSGGYTF	TGCGCCAGCAGCTTGGGACCAAGCGGTGGCTACACCTTC
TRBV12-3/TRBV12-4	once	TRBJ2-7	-	CASSIRATYEQYF	TGTGCCAGCAGTATCAGGGCAACCTACGAGCAGTACTTC
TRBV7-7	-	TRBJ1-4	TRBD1	CASSQGQGKGGSEKLFF	TGTGCCAGCAGCCAGGGACAGGGAAAGGGCGGGAGTGAAAAACTGTTTTTT
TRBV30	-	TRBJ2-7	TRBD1	CAWSPGQGVIYEQYF	TGTGCCTGGAGTCCCGGACAGGGGGTCATCTATGAGCAGTACTTC
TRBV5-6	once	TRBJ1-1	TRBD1	CASSWTPSGQITAEAFF	TGTGCCAGCAGCTGGACCCCCTCGGGACAGATCACGGCTGAAGCTTTCTTT
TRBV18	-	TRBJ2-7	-	CASSPSRGQTTKQYF	TGTGCCAGCTCGCCATCGCGAGGACAGACTACGAAGCAGTACTTC
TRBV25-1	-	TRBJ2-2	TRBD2	CASSVSGVNTGELFF	TGTGCCAGCAGTGTAAGCGGGGTTAACACCGGGGAGCTGTTTTTT
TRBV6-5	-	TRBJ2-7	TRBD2	CASSRRAGGRDEQYF	TGTGCCAGCAGTCGAAGGGCGGGAGGCAGAGACGAGCAGTACTTC
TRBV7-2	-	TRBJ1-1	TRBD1	CASSLDRGHTEAFF	TGTGCCAGCAGCTTGGACAGGGGGCACACTGAAGCTTTCTTT
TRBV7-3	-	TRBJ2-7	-	CASSWGADSYEQYF	TGTGCCAGCAGCTGGGGCGCCGACTCCTACGAGCAGTACTTC
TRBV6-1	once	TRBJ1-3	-	CASSEQGSGNTIYF	TGTGCCAGCAGTGAACAGGGCTCTGGAAACACCATATATTTT
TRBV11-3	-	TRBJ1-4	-	CASSQIGGEKLFF	TGTGCCAGCAGCCAAATCGGGGGTGAAAAACTGTTTTTT
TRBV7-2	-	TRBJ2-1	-	CASSLDSFYNEQFF	TGTGCCAGCAGCTTAGATTCTTTTTACAATGAGCAGTTCTTC
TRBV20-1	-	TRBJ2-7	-	CSASLGGEQYF	TGCAGTGCTAGTCTCGGCGGGGAGCAGTACTTC
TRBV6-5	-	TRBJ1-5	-	CASQGSNQPQHF	TGTGCCAGCCAGGGGAGCAATCAGCCCCAGCATTTT
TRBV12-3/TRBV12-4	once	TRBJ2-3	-	CASSLGLDTQYF	TGTGCCAGCAGTTTAGGACTAGATACGCAGTATTTT
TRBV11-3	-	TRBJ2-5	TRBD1	CASSFGQGNLQETQYF	TGTGCCAGCAGCTTCGGACAGGGTAACCTTCAAGAGACCCAGTACTTC
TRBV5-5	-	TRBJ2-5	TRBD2	CASSLGTSGSQETQYF	TGTGCCAGCAGCTTGGGGACTAGCGGGAGCCAAGAGACCCAGTACTTC
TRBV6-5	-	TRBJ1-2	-	CASSFSEGGYTF	TGTGCCAGCAGTTTTTCCGAGGGCGGCTACACCTTC
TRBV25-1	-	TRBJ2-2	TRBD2	CASSSAGEVTGELFF	TGTGCCAGCAGTTCTGCGGGAGAAGTCACCGGGGAGCTGTTTTTT
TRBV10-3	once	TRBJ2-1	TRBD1	CAIRTGVRNEQFF	TGTGCCATCAGAACAGGGGTGCGCAATGAGCAGTTCTTC
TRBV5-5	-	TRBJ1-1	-	CASSLFGQRAFF	TGTGCCAGCAGCTTGTTCGGACAGCGGGCTTTCTTT
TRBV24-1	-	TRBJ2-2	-	CATSVGTGELFF	TGTGCCACCAGTGTCGGCACCGGGGAGCTGTTTTTT
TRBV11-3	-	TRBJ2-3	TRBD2	CASSRSSGGSSSSTDTQYF	TGTGCCAGCAGCCGGAGCAGCGGGGGGAGCTCCTCTAGCACAGATACGCAGTATTTT
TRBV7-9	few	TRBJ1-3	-	CASSFPGVAGNTIYF	TGTGCCAGCAGCTTCCCAGGGGTAGCGGGAAACACCATATATTTT
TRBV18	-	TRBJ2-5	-	CASSLGTNRRETQYF	TGTGCCAGCTCACTGGGGACAAACCGGAGGGAGACCCAGTACTTC
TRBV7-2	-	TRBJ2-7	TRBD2	CASSLTSGRAAYEQYF	TGTGCCAGCAGCTTAACCAGCGGGAGGGCGGCCTACGAGCAGTACTTC
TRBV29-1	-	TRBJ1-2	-	CSVADGYTF	TGCAGCGTTGCGGATGGCTACACCTTC
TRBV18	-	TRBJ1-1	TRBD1	CASSPPGTGGTEAFF	TGTGCCAGCTCACCACCGGGCACAGGGGGCACTGAAGCTTTCTTT
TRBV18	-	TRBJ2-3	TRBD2	CASSPPASGGDTQYF	TGTGCCAGCTCACCACCGGCGAGCGGGGGAGATACGCAGTATTTT